The 32 T cell receptor beta chains presented below share a single source sample, sequenced in a study of OX40 agonist ivuxolimab in advanced cancers. Library method: the immunoSEQ multiplex PCR assay. This immuneACCESS table, as held by TCRdb, lists in-frame sequences with V and J called but not all clones. Of the missing ones, under half trace to an unresolved V gene in checked studies; the others have no known cause. This sample holds about 52,000 clones; approximately 91% were observed only once. Clones ranked in the top ten supply 13% to 15% of the sample. Specimen: CD4+ or CD8+ T cells sorted from blood, collected in a trial of the OX40 agonist ivuxolimab. All receptors derive from an adult with an advanced solid tumor such as melanoma, head and neck, liver or kidney cancer.

The rearrangement links TRBV11-2 to TRBJ2-7; the match to TRBD1 covers 11 bases. The CDR3 covers 14 residues. Germline V gene sequence: CDR1 SGHAT, CDR2 FQNNGV. V dropped 5 bases and J dropped 4; count of bases not matched to a gene: 4. This CDR3 is CASSLGQGGYEQYF. The CDR3 nucleotides read TGTGCCAGCAGCCTGGGACAGGGGGGTTACGAGCAGTACTTC. The full variable domain, with the rest looked up from reference TRBV11-2 and TRBJ2-7, is EAGVAQSPRYKIIEKRQSVAFWCNPISGHATLYWYQQILGQGPKLLIQFQNNGVVDDSQLPKDRFSAERLKGVDSTLKIQPAKLEDSAVYLCASSLGQGGYEQYFGPGTRLTVT.

The chain is built from TRBV4-1 and TRBJ1-2, with a tentative D call TRBD1 (6 bases). V gave up 0 bases and J gave up 5 bases, with 10 bases separating them. The CDR3 consists of 14 residues. Germline lookup yields CDR1 MGHRA and CDR2 YSYEKL. CDR3 sequence: CASSQEKGVYGYTF. The DNA of the CDR3 is TGCGCCAGCAGCCAAGAGAAGGGGGTGTATGGCTACACCTTC.

This chain uses TRBV7-9 with TRBJ1-4; 9 bases fit TRBD1. The germline CDR1 and CDR2 sequences are SEHNR and FQNEAQ (reference sequence). This CDR3 is built from 15 residues. The V segment lost 1 base and the J segment 7 bases; nucleotides outside the gene matches: 4. CDR3 sequence reads: CASSLVGQGFEKLFF. The CDR3 nucleotides are TGTGCCAGCAGCTTAGTGGGACAGGGATTTGAAAAACTGTTTTTT.

V is TRBV30 and J is TRBJ1-4, with D unresolved. Germline V gives CDR1 GTSNPN, CDR2 SVGIG (reference sequence). This CDR3 spans 13 amino acids. V was clipped by 1 base and J by 8 bases, with 11 bases between them. CDR3 sequence (DNA): TGTGCCTGGAGTGCGGACTCCGCCGAAAAACTGTTTTTT. It is translated as CAWSADSAEKLFF. The entire variable domain, with the rest obtained from reference TRBV30 and TRBJ1-4, is as follows: SQTIHQWPATLVQPVGSPLSLECTVEGTSNPNLYWYRQAAGRGLQLLFYSVGIGQISSEVPQNLSASRPQDRQFILSSKKLLLSDSGFYLCAWSADSAEKLFFGSGTQLSVL.

CDR3 nucleotide sequence: TGTGCCAGCAGCCTCCCGGAGAGTCGTCATCCCTACGAGCAGTACTTC. Its protein product is CASSLPESRHPYEQYF. This chain links TRBV7-9 with TRBJ2-7; no reliable D call. CDR1 is SEHNR, CDR2 FQNEAQ, per germline (reference sequence). The V and J ends lost 5 bases and 2 bases respectively, with 19 bases between them. CDR3 length equals 16 residues. Variable domain in full (rest from reference TRBV7-9 and TRBJ2-7): DTGVSQNPRHKITKRGQNVTFRCDPISEHNRLYWYRQTLGQGPEFLTYFQNEAQLEKSRLLSDRFSAERPKGSFSTLEIQRTEQGDSAMYLCASSLPESRHPYEQYFGPGTRLTVT.

The J gene is TRBJ2-3, the V gene TRBV13; 10 bases agree with TRBD1. The germline CDR1 and CDR2 sequences are PRHDT and FYEKMQ (reference sequence). CDR3 size: 16 residues. V shed 5 bases and J 3 bases; nucleotides not matched to a gene: 8. The CDR3 region has the DNA TGTGCCAGCAGCGCCGAGGGGACAGGGGAAACAGATACGCAGTATTTT. Translation: CASSAEGTGETDTQYF. Full variable domain (outside the CDR3, taken from reference TRBV13 and TRBJ2-3): AAGVIQSPRHLIKEKRETATLKCYPIPRHDTVYWYQQGPGQDPQFLISFYEKMQSDKGSIPDRFSAQQFSDYHSELNMSSLELGDSALYFCASSAEGTGETDTQYFGPGTRLTVL.

This chain joins TRBV4-2 and TRBJ1-2; 10 nucleotides agree with TRBD1. Unmatched junction bases numbered 6, after V lost 1 base and J lost 1 base. This CDR3 contains 17 residues. Germline lookup yields CDR1 LGHNA and CDR2 YNFKEQ. The CDR3 DNA follows: TGTGCCAGCAGCCAAGGAGGACAGGGGGAGATTAACTATGGCTACACCTTC. This translates into CASSQGGQGEINYGYTF.

The chain recombines TRBV27 with TRBJ1-2; D gene uncertain. CDR3 length equals 13 residues. The ends were cut back, 1 base at V and 2 bases at J, with 5 bases in the middle. Germline CDR1 is MNHEY and CDR2 is SMNVEV (reference sequence). The CDR3 is CASSLFGNYGYTF. In DNA, the CDR3 is TGTGCCAGCAGTTTATTCGGAAACTATGGCTACACCTTC.

This clone occurred once. V is TRBV5-1 and J is TRBJ2-5; perhaps TRBD2 as D (5 bases). This CDR3 spans 14 amino acids. The V gene's germline CDR1 is SGHRS and CDR2 YFSETQ. V was pared by 2 bases and J by 4 bases, with 12 bases between. The CDR3 spells CASSFSQAGETQYF. DNA for the CDR3: TGCGCCAGCAGCTTTTCCCAGGCGGGAGAGACCCAGTACTTC.

V and J are TRBV27 and TRBJ2-7, with D possibly TRBD2 on 6 matching bases. The V end was cut by 5 bases, the J end by 3 bases, with 14 bases between. There are 14 residues in the CDR3. CDR1 is MNHEY and CDR2 is SMNVEV in the germline V gene (reference sequence). CDR3 sequence reads: CASSLEGLIYEQYF. The CDR3 nucleotides read TGTGCCAGCAGTCTGGAGGGATTGATCTACGAGCAGTACTTC.

V gene TRBV10-3 combines with J gene TRBJ2-5, with 9 bases fitting TRBD1. Looked up from germline, CDR1 is ENHRY and CDR2 is SYGVKD. After removal of 8 bases from V and 4 bases from J, the junction contained 5 bases not matched to a gene. The CDR3 runs to 13 residues. Here the CDR3 DNA reads TGTGCCATCGGACAGGGGCGGAGAGAGACCCAGTACTTC. Translation gives CAIGQGRRETQYF.

This clone appeared a few times. The V and J genes are TRBV11-3 and TRBJ2-2, with D possibly matching TRBD1 (6 bases). The germline gives CDR1 SGHNT, CDR2 YENEEA. The CDR3 consists of 12 residues. Trimming removed 5 bases from V and 10 bases from J, with 11 bases in between. In nucleotides, the CDR3 is TGTGCCAGCAGCATTCCGGGACAGGAGCTGTTTTTT. Translated: CASSIPGQELFF.

The chain joins TRBV5-4 to TRBJ2-7, with no clear D. Germline V gene sequence: CDR1 SGHNT, CDR2 YYREEE (reference sequence). The CDR3 extends over 15 amino acids. Trimming stripped 0 bases from V and 0 bases from J, with 10 bases between. The CDR3 loop reads CASSLAPGSSYEQYF. In DNA form, the CDR3 reads TGTGCCAGCAGCTTGGCCCCAGGTAGCTCCTACGAGCAGTACTTC.

The chain couples TRBV30 to TRBJ2-3; D perhaps matches TRBD2 (6 bases). V was pared by 0 bases and J by 4 bases, with 14 bases between. The germline gives CDR1 GTSNPN, CDR2 SVGIG (reference sequence). The CDR3 has 15 residues. CDR3 amino acids: CAWSVITRGADTQYF. DNA of the CDR3: TGTGCCTGGAGTGTAATTACGCGGGGAGCAGATACGCAGTATTTT.

The J gene is TRBJ2-2, the V gene TRBV7-3; D remains ambiguous. In germline, CDR1 is SGHTA, CDR2 FQGTGA. The CDR3 runs 12 residues. The V end lost 2 bases, the J end lost 5 bases, and 3 bases lay between the germline ends. CDR3 sequence: CASSLGTGELFF. The CDR3 region has the DNA TGTGCCAGCAGCTTAGGTACCGGGGAGCTGTTTTTT. The whole variable domain, remainder taken from reference TRBV7-3 and TRBJ2-2, is GAGVSQTPSNKVTEKGKYVELRCDPISGHTALYWYRQSLGQGPEFLIYFQGTGAADDSGLPNDRFFAVRPEGSVSTLKIQRTERGDSAVYLCASSLGTGELFFGEGSRLTVL.

The genes are TRBV7-2 and TRBJ1-1; no firm D call. The CDR3 consists of 12 residues. V was pared by 6 bases and J by 1 base, with 6 bases between. The germline CDR1 and CDR2 sequences are SGHTA and FQGNSA. CDR3 region: CASSEGNTEAFF. Here the CDR3 DNA reads TGTGCCAGCAGTGAGGGGAACACTGAAGCTTTCTTT.

The chain carries TRBV2 and TRBJ1-5; D is uncertain. The germline gives CDR1 SNHLY, CDR2 FYNNEI. CDR3 length equals 15 residues. Trimming removed 3 bases from V and 1 base from J, with 10 bases in between. The CDR3 DNA follows: TGTGCCAGCAGTGACGGAGGCAACAGCAATCAGCCCCAGCATTTT. Residues: CASSDGGNSNQPQHF. Together with reference TRBV2 and TRBJ1-5, the CDR3 gives the full variable domain: EPEVTQTPSHQVTQMGQEVILRCVPISNHLYFYWYRQILGQKVEFLVSFYNNEISEKSEIFDDQFSVERPDGSNFTLKIRSTKLEDSAMYFCASSDGGNSNQPQHFGDGTRLSIL.

The chain couples TRBV7-2 to TRBJ1-4; TRBD1 matches 9 bases. The CDR3 totals 16 residues. The ends lost 2 bases at V and 6 bases at J; junction bases unmatched: 7. Looked up from germline, CDR1 is SGHTA and CDR2 is FQGNSA. The CDR3 DNA sequence: TGTGCCAGCAGCTTAACGACAGGGGGTGCATATGAAAAACTGTTTTTT. This sequence encodes CASSLTTGGAYEKLFF. The complete variable domain, with remaining parts taken from reference TRBV7-2 and TRBJ1-4, reads GAGVSQSPSNKVTEKGKDVELRCDPISGHTALYWYRQSLGQGLEFLIYFQGNSAPDKSGLPSDRFSAERTGGSVSTLTIQRTQQEDSAVYLCASSLTTGGAYEKLFFGSGTQLSVL.

This clone was observed once. This chain joins TRBV5-1 and TRBJ1-4; tentative D call: TRBD1 (5 bases). Germline-derived CDR1 and CDR2 are SGHRS and YFSETQ. The length of the CDR3 is 14 residues. V gave up 2 bases and J gave up 7 bases, with 12 bases separating them. CDR3 sequence (DNA): TGCGCCAGCAGCTTAAGGGGAGGTGGTGAAAAACTGTTTTTT. Amino acid sequence: CASSLRGGGEKLFF. Variable domain in full (rest from reference TRBV5-1 and TRBJ1-4): KAGVTQTPRYLIKTRGQQVTLSCSPISGHRSVSWYQQTPGQGLQFLFEYFSETQRNKGNFPGRFSGRQFSNSRSEMNVSTLELGDSALYLCASSLRGGGEKLFFGSGTQLSVL.

V gene TRBV19 combines with J gene TRBJ2-1; TRBD2 matches 12 bases. V lost 3 bases and J lost 6; bases outside the gene matches: 9. Germline CDR1 LNHDA, CDR2 SQIVND (reference sequence). This CDR3 is 17 amino acids long. The CDR3 nucleotides are TGTGCCAGTAGTATCAGCCTAACTAGCGGGGGGTCCAATGAGCAGTTCTTC. Translation: CASSISLTSGGSNEQFF.

This clone was seen once. V and J are TRBV7-3 and TRBJ1-5, with TRBD1 as a possible D gene (6 bases). Germline V gene lookup returns CDR1 SGHTA and CDR2 FQGTGA. The CDR3 contains 16 residues. Trimming removed 5 bases from V and 2 bases from J, with 16 bases in between. The CDR3 region is CASSPQGLAGNQPQHF. CDR3 DNA sequence: TGTGCCAGCAGCCCACAGGGTCTTGCGGGCAATCAGCCCCAGCATTTT.

This chain connects TRBV6-5 to TRBJ2-3; 11 bases map to TRBD2. Germline-derived CDR1 and CDR2 are MNHEY and SVGAGI. Trimming at V came to 4 bases and at J to 4 bases, leaving 7 bases not matched to a gene. There are 16 residues in the CDR3. CDR3 bases: TGTGCCAGCAGTTTTCAGACTAGCGGGACGTCAGATACGCAGTATTTT. Amino acid sequence: CASSFQTSGTSDTQYF.

The rearrangement uses TRBV4-3 and TRBJ1-5; D remains unclear. V lost 5 bases and J lost 0, with 11 bases in between. The CDR3 runs 15 residues. Germline lookup yields CDR1 LGHNA and CDR2 YSLEER. CDR3 amino acids: CASSGEIFSNQPQHF. CDR3 sequence (DNA): TGCGCCAGCAGCGGGGAAATATTTAGCAATCAGCCCCAGCATTTT.

The chain employs TRBV5-1 and TRBJ1-2, with TRBD1 identical over 9 bases. The CDR3 extends over 14 amino acids. In germline, CDR1 is SGHRS, CDR2 YFSETQ. V lost 2 bases, J lost 6 bases, and 5 bases stayed unmatched. The CDR3 here is CASSFGTGNDGYTF. DNA for the CDR3: TGCGCCAGCAGCTTCGGGACAGGGAATGATGGCTACACCTTC.

This chain joins TRBV12-5 and TRBJ1-1; D uncertain. Germline loops: CDR1 LGHNT, CDR2 FRNRAP. CDR3 length: 14 residues. With 5 bases removed from V and 2 bases from J, the gap between germline ends came to 12 bases. CDR3 DNA: TGTGCTAGTGGTCCTCCGTGGGGAAACACTGAAGCTTTCTTT. Protein sequence: CASGPPWGNTEAFF.

The CDR3 DNA is TGTGCCAGCTCAAGTGGGCCTGAAGCTTTCTTT. Protein: CASSSGPEAFF. The chain employs TRBV6-1 and TRBJ1-1; D unresolved. V lost 8 bases and J lost 6, with 10 bases in between. The V gene's germline CDR1 is MNHNS and CDR2 SASEGT. This CDR3 is built from 11 residues.

The chain links TRBV30 to TRBJ2-1; 9 bases are shared with TRBD1. The V segment lost 5 bases and the J segment 5 bases; nucleotides outside the gene matches: 7. Looked up from germline, CDR1 is GTSNPN and CDR2 is SVGIG (reference sequence). This CDR3 comprises 14 residues. The DNA for the CDR3 is TGTGCCTGGGACCCGGGACAGGGTCACAATGAGCAGTTCTTC. The encoded protein is CAWDPGQGHNEQFF.

V usage is TRBV15 and J usage is TRBJ2-2, with 7 bases that match TRBD1. This CDR3 contains 13 residues. V was pared by 7 bases and J by 7 bases, with 6 bases of the junction left unmatched. Germline loops: CDR1 LNHNV, CDR2 YYDKDF (reference sequence). The CDR3 coding sequence is TGTGCCACCAATGGACAGGTGGACGGGGAGCTGTTTTTT. Translation gives CATNGQVDGELFF.

The J gene is TRBJ1-4, the V gene TRBV2; 12 bases line up with TRBD1. Trimming at V came to 6 bases and at J to 4 bases, leaving 9 bases not matched to a gene. The V gene's germline CDR1 is SNHLY and CDR2 FYNNEI. CDR3 size: 17 residues. CDR3 in amino acids: CASSEGQGATLNEKLFF. CDR3 DNA sequence: TGTGCCAGCAGCGAGGGACAGGGGGCGACCCTTAATGAAAAACTGTTTTTT.

The chain has TRBV4-1 and TRBJ2-1; 10 bases fit TRBD2. Per the germline V gene, CDR1 is MGHRA and CDR2 is YSYEKL. V shed 2 bases and J 3 bases; nucleotides not matched to a gene: 1. This CDR3 is 15 amino acids long. The CDR3 here is CASSQLAGDYNEQFF. CDR3 DNA: TGCGCCAGCAGCCAACTAGCGGGGGACTACAATGAGCAGTTCTTC.

The chain carries TRBV7-3 and TRBJ2-3; D is uncertain. CDR1 is SGHTA, CDR2 FQGTGA, per germline. V gave up 5 bases and J gave up 0 bases, with 6 bases separating them. This CDR3 contains 13 residues. The CDR3 sequence: CASSPYSTDTQYF. In DNA form, the CDR3 reads TGTGCCAGCAGCCCCTATAGCACAGATACGCAGTATTTT. Full variable domain (rest looked up from reference TRBV7-3 and TRBJ2-3): GAGVSQTPSNKVTEKGKYVELRCDPISGHTALYWYRQSLGQGPEFLIYFQGTGAADDSGLPNDRFFAVRPEGSVSTLKIQRTERGDSAVYLCASSPYSTDTQYFGPGTRLTVL.

The chain couples TRBV7-9 to TRBJ1-2; tentative D call: TRBD1 (5 bases). Germline V gene sequence: CDR1 SEHNR, CDR2 FQNEAQ (reference sequence). V lost 5 bases and J 8 bases, leaving 24 bases between the germline ends. The CDR3 consists of 16 residues. Here the CDR3 DNA reads TGTGCCAGCAGCCTTTACCCTAGGCCGGGGGTCCCCGGCTACACCTTC. It yields the protein CASSLYPRPGVPGYTF.